These 8 T cell receptor beta chains share one sample of origin, sequenced in a study of blood T cells in healthy people across ages. Next came a second PCR, run for roughly 7 to 12 cycles, which used a sample-barcoded 5' primer along with a J-beta primer mix. TCRdb ran MiXCR on the 5' RACE reads and lists one entry per CDR3 protein. The data contain some 1.5 million distinct CDR3 sequences, 28% of them singletons. The sequenced sample was blood. The receptors were sampled from a woman in her twenties or thirties in good health.

This clonotype has more than one count but fewer than ten. This chain joins TRBV12-5 and TRBJ1-1; D possibly corresponds to TRBD1 (5 bases). The V gene lost 5 bases and the J gene lost 2 bases, with 12 bases spanning the gap. The CDR3 runs 14 residues. The germline gives CDR1 LGHNT, CDR2 FRNRAP. Written as DNA, the CDR3 is TGTGCTAGTGGTCCCGGGACGGCTAACACTGAAGCTTTCTTT. Protein: CASGPGTANTEAFF.

This clonotype appeared a single time. A read error is possible here, since a much larger clone lies one base away. The chain has TRBV12-3 or TRBV12-4 and TRBJ2-3, with D tentatively TRBD1 (7 bases). The CDR3 runs 11 residues. Trimming pared 11 bases from V and 6 bases from J, leaving 12 bases between. CDR3: CACAGGDTQYF. For the CDR3, the DNA is TGTGCCTGCGCAGGGGGGGATACGCAGTATTTT.

The chain uses TRBV20-1 and TRBJ1-5, with 7 bases that match TRBD1. The length of the CDR3 is 14 residues. Germline CDR1 and CDR2: DFQATT and SNEGSKA (reference sequence). Trimming at V came to 5 bases and at J to 2 bases, leaving 6 bases not matched to a gene. Written as DNA, the CDR3 is TGCAGTGCTTACAACAGGGGCCGCAATCAGCCCCAGCATTTT. Translation: CSAYNRGRNQPQHF.

The chain recombines TRBV4-3 with TRBJ1-1; D call uncertain. The CDR3 runs 17 residues. With 3 bases removed from V and 0 bases from J, the gap between germline ends came to 17 bases. The germline V gene encodes CDR1 LGHNA and CDR2 YSLEER. The CDR3 DNA sequence: TGCGCCAGCAGCCAGGGATCCGGACCCACCATGAACACTGAAGCTTTCTTT. Protein: CASSQGSGPTMNTEAFF.

On this clonotype: The missing conserved phenylalanine or tryptophan at the end of this CDR3 makes a read error likely. The chain has TRBV20-1 and TRBJ2-3; D is possibly TRBD1 or TRBD2 (5 bases each). The germline V gene encodes CDR1 DFQATT and CDR2 SNEGSKA (reference sequence). CDR3 length equals 13 residues. V lost 6 bases, J lost 5 bases, and 15 bases lay in between. For the CDR3, the DNA is TGCAGTGCCCCGGGACCCCGGGGAGATACGCAGTATTTG. As protein: CSAPGPRGDTQYL.

The chain uses TRBV2 and TRBJ1-5; D is unresolved. The CDR3 totals 13 residues. The germline gives CDR1 SNHLY, CDR2 FYNNEI. V was pared by 4 bases and J by 4 bases, with 8 bases between. In DNA, the CDR3 is TGTGCCAGCAGTGCAGAAGTTAATCAGCCCCAGCATTTT. The encoded protein is CASSAEVNQPQHF.

To note about this clonotype: One base away lies a much larger clone, so this may be a sequencing read error. The chain carries TRBV12-3 or TRBV12-4 and TRBJ2-1, with D tentatively TRBD2 (7 bases). The DNA end lines up better with TRBJ2-7; the J call may be wrong. CDR3 length equals 16 residues. CDR3 nucleotide sequence: TGTGCCAGCAGTTATTCCGGGGGGCTCTTCTACAATGAGCAGTACTTC. It encodes CASSYSGGLFYNEQYF.

This CDR3 reads CASSLIGATEETQYF. DNA for the CDR3: TGCGCCAGCAGCTTGATTGGTGCTACCGAGGAGACCCAGTACTTC. The chain links TRBV5-1 to TRBJ2-5; D is ambiguous. Trimming took 1 base from V and 5 from J, leaving 15 bases between them. The germline V gene encodes CDR1 SGHRS and CDR2 YFSETQ. CDR3 length: 15 amino acids.